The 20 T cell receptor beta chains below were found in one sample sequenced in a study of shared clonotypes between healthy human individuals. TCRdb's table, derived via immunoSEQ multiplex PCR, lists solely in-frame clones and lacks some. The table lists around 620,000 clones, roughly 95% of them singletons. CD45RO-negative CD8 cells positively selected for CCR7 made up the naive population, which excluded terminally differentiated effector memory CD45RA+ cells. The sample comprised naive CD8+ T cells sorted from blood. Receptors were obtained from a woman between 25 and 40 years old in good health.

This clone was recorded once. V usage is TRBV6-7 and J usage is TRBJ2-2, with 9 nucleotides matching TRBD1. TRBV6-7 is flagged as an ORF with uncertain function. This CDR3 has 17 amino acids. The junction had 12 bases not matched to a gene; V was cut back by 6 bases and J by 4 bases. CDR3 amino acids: CASSPGGDRVSTGELFF. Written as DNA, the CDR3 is TGTGCCAGCAGCCCAGGGGGGGACAGGGTGAGCACCGGGGAGCTGTTTTTT.

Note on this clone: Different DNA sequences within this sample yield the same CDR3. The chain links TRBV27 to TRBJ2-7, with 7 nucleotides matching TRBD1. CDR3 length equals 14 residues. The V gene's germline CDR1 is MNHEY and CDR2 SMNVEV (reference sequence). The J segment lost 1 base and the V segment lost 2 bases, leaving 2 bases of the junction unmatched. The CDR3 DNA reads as TGTGCCAGCAGTTTAACAGGGGTATCCTACGAGCAGTACTTC. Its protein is CASSLTGVSYEQYF.

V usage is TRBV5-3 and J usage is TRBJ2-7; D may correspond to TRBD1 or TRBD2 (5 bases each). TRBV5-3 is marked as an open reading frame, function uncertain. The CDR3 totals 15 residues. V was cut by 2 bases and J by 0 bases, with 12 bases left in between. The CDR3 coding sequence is TGTGCCAGAAGCTTAGGGACGGCGAGCTCCTACGAGCAGTACTTC. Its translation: CARSLGTASSYEQYF.

CDR3 in amino acids: CASSGNPSGRYSGELFF. The CDR3 DNA reads TGTGCCAGCAGCGGGAACCCGAGCGGGAGGTACTCCGGGGAGCTGTTTTTT. The chain is built from TRBV9 and TRBJ2-2; 9 bases align to TRBD2. The germline V gene encodes CDR1 SGDLS and CDR2 YYNGEE. Losses at the gene ends were 3 bases for V and 6 bases for J; bases not matched to a gene: 12. The length of the CDR3 is 17 residues.

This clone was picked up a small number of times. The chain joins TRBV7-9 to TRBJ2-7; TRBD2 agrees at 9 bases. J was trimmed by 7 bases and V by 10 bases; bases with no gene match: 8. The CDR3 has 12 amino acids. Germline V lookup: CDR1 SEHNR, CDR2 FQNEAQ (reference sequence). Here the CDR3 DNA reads TGTGCCACCCAAGAGCGGGGGGAAGAGCAGTACTTC. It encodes CATQERGEEQYF.

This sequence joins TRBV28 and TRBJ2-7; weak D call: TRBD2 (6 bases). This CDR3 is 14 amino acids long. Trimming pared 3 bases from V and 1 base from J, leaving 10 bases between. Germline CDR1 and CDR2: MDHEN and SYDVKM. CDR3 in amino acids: CASSFGGISYEQYF. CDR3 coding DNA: TGTGCCAGCAGTTTCGGCGGGATATCCTACGAGCAGTACTTC.

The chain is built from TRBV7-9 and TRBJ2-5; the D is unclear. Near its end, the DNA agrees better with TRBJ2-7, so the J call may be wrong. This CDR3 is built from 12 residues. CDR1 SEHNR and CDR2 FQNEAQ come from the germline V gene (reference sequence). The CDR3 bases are TGTGCCAGCAGCCACAGCGCCTACGAGCAGTACTTC. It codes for CASSHSAYEQYF.

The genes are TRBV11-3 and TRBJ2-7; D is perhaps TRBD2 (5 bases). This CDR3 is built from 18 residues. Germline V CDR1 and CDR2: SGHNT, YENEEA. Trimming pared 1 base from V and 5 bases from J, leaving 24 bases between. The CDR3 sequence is CASSLVGRSGVKRDEQYF. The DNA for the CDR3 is TGTGCCAGCAGCTTAGTTGGGCGGAGTGGAGTTAAGAGGGACGAGCAGTACTTC.

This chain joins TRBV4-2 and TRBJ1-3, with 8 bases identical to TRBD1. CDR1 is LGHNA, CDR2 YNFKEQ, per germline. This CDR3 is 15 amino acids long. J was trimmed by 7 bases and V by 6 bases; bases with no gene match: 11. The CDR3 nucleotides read TGTGCCAGCAGACGCGTAGGACAGGGATTCAACACCATATATTTT. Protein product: CASRRVGQGFNTIYF.

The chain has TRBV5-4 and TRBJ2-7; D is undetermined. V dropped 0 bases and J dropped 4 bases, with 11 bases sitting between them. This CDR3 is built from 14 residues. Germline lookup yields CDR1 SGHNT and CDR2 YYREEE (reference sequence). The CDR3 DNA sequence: TGTGCCAGCAGCTTGGTCCCAGGTCGGTACGAGCAGTACTTC. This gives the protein CASSLVPGRYEQYF.

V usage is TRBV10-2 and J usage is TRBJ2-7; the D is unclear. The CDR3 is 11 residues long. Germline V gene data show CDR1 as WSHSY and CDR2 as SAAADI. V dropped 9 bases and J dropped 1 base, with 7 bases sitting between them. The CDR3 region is CASRMSYEQYF. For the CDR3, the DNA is TGCGCCAGTCGGATGTCCTACGAGCAGTACTTC.

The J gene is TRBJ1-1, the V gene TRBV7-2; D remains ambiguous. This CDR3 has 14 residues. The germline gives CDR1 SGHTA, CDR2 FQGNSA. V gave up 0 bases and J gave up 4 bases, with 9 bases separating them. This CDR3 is CASSLAEIVTEAFF. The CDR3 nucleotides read TGTGCCAGCAGCTTAGCGGAGATAGTCACTGAAGCTTTCTTT.

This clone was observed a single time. CDR3 loop: CASSPPEVRSRETQYF. In nucleotides, the CDR3 is TGTGCCAGCAGCCCCCCCGAAGTTAGGTCGAGGGAGACCCAGTACTTC. The rearrangement links TRBV7-9 to TRBJ2-5; unclear D gene. Trimming took 5 bases from V and 5 from J, leaving 21 bases between them. This CDR3 comprises 16 residues. Germline CDR1 reads SEHNR; CDR2 reads FQNEAQ (reference sequence).

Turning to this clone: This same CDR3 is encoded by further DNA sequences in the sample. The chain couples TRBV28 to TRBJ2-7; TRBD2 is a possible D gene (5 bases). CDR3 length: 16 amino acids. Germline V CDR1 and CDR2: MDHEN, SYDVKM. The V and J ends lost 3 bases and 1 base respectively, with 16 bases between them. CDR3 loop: CASSFPRTGGSYEQYF. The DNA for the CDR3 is TGTGCCAGCAGTTTCCCCCGGACTGGAGGTTCCTACGAGCAGTACTTC.

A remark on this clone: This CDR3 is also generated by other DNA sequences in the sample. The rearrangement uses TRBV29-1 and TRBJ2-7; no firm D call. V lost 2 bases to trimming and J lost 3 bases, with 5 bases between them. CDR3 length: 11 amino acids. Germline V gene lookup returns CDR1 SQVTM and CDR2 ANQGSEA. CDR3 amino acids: CSVERGYEQYF. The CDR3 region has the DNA TGCAGCGTTGAACGCGGCTACGAGCAGTACTTC.

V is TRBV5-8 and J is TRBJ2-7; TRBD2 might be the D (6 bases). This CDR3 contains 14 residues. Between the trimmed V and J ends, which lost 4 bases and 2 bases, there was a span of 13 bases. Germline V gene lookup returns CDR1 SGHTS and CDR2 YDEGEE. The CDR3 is CASSLPGEAYEQYF. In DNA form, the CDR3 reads TGTGCCAGCAGCCTACCCGGGGAGGCCTACGAGCAGTACTTC.

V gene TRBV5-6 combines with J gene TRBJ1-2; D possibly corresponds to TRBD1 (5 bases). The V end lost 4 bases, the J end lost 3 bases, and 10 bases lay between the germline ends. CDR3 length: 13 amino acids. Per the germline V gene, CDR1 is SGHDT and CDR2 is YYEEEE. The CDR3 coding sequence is TGTGCCAGCAGCCCAGGGACCCACTATGGCTACACCTTC. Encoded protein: CASSPGTHYGYTF.

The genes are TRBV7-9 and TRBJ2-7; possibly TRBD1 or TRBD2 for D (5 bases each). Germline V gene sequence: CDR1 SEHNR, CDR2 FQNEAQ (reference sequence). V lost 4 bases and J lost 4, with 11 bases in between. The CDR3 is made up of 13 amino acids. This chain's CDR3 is CASSWDALYEQYF. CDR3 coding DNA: TGTGCCAGCAGCTGGGACGCGTTGTACGAGCAGTACTTC.

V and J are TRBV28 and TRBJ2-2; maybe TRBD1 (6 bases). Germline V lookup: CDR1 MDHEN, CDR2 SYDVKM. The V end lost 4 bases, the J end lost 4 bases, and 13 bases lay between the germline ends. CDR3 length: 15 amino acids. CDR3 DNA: TGTGCCAGCAGTTCCCGGGACACCCTCACCGGGGAGCTGTTTTTT. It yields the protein CASSSRDTLTGELFF.

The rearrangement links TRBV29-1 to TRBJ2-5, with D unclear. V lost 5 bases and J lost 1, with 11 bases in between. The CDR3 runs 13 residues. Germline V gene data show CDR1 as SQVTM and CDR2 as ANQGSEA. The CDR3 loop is CSVSGPIQETQYF. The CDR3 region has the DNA TGCAGCGTTTCAGGCCCCATCCAAGAGACCCAGTACTTC.